This T cell receptor beta chain was identified during a study of OX40 agonist ivuxolimab in advanced cancers. Across the study: Participants averaged approximately 61 years of age (range about 23 to 80) and were about 85% male. Three patients got partial responses; one had hepatocellular carcinoma and two had cutaneous melanoma. Findings of the study overall: The study found that CD8+ T cells averaged more expanded clones than CD4+.

Data came from immunoSEQ multiplex PCR; TCRdb stores just in-frame clones and leaves some out. The sample carries some 80,000 clones, 75% to 90% recorded once. Germline V gene sequence: CDR1 MDHEN, CDR2 SYDVKM. Losses at the gene ends were 4 bases for V and 3 bases for J; bases not matched to a gene: 11. CDR3 length equals 16 residues. Patients had blood sampled at baseline and again on cycle 4 day 1 and cycle 7 day 1. Note on this clone: The antigen is not known.

The TCR sequence derives from an adult with an advanced solid tumor such as melanoma, head and neck, liver or kidney cancer. This chain joins TRBV28 and TRBJ1-1, with 7 positions matching TRBD1. The starting material was CD4+ or CD8+ T cells sorted from blood, obtained in a trial of the OX40 agonist ivuxolimab. In nucleotides, the CDR3 is TGTGCCAGCAGTTCGACAGGGAGTAGATTGCACACTGAAGCTTTCTTT. It yields the protein CASSSTGSRLHTEAFF.